Below, one T cell receptor beta chain is given with its context. There are 15 residues in the CDR3. V trimming: 3 bases; J trimming: 8 bases; junction bases outside the gene matches: 7. CDR1 is KGHSH and CDR2 is LQKENI in the germline V gene. This entry comes from a study of blood T cell repertoires in COVID-19. The data were produced by immunoSEQ multiplex PCR, yet TCRdb's version contains in-frame clones alone and is incomplete. The sample carries 300,000 to 400,000 clones, 70% to 90% recorded once. This sequence was found in a woman aged 55-70 years with COVID-19, enrolled during active disease. The rearrangement uses TRBV18 and TRBJ1-6; 7 bases fit TRBD1. Sequenced input: peripheral blood. CDR3 protein: CASSPHRGRDSPLHF. The CDR3 DNA reads TGTGCCAGCTCACCCCACAGGGGTAGGGATTCACCCCTCCACTTT. The entire variable domain, with the rest obtained from reference TRBV18 and TRBJ1-6, is as follows: NAGVMQNPRHLVRRRGQEARLRCSPMKGHSHVYWYRQLPEEGLKFMVYLQKENIIDESGMPKERFSAEFPKEGPSILRIQQVVRGDSAAYFCASSPHRGRDSPLHFGNGTRLTVT.